The clone carrying this T cell receptor (beta chain) was detected ten times or more. Antigen specificity is unknown. This record comes from a study of identical twins. Points from the study as a whole: Invariant T cells like MAIT and iNKT could partly confound the zero-insertion analyses. Monozygotic twins shared more out-of-frame TCR alpha than recombination models predicted. Twins' excess sharing was less marked for out-of-frame beta sequences. Within cord blood, abundant beta clonotypes carried fewer insertions, but memory repertoires showed no such trend.

TCRdb re-derived calls from the 5' RACE reads in MiXCR, one entry per CDR3 protein. The sample yields approximately 220,000 distinct CDR3 sequences, about 7.5% seen once. This CDR3 has 14 amino acids. With 8 bases removed from V and 1 base from J, the gap between germline ends came to 14 bases. These records were also assigned to another study, of yellow fever vaccine responses in identical twins.

This receptor was obtained from a woman between 18 and 30 years old in good health. What was sequenced was memory (CD45RO+) T cells sorted from blood. The chain is built from TRBV12-3 or TRBV12-4 and TRBJ2-5, with D uncertain. The CDR3 DNA follows: TGTGCCAGCGCCTTAGAGAGCAGCCAAGAGACCCAGTACTTC. It codes for CASALESSQETQYF.